This TCR beta chain was retrieved from a study of vaccination effects on CD4 cells after COVID-19. On the study more broadly: Following the second dose by a median of 72 days, the post-vaccine samples were obtained. Study results and caveats: Within healthy vaccinees, only 1 of 255 vaccine-induced clones displayed cross-reactivity with common cold coronaviruses. The study found marked clonal contraction of infection- and vaccine-induced clones late after vaccination.

Worth noting for this clone: Its antigen is not known.

Assay: immunoSEQ multiplex PCR; the TCRdb copy retains only in-frame clones and omits some. The sample includes around 30,000 clones, roughly four fifths seen only once; the top ten take 17%. The V and J ends lost 2 bases and 10 bases respectively, with 14 bases between them. The CDR3 sequence is 13 residues long. The germline V gene encodes CDR1 MNHNS and CDR2 SASEGT. With the ViraFEST assay, the study expanded antigen-specific CD4+ T cells using viral peptide pools, then sequenced them. Culture proceeded for approximately 10 days, and CD4+ T cells were then isolated. Every participant took two doses of the BNT162b2 or mRNA-1273 vaccine.

Sequences were derived from CD4+ T cells from PBMCs cultured with HCoV-OC43 spike peptides, sampled after COVID-19 vaccination. Subset of the sample: HCoV-OC43 spike overlapping peptide pool stimulation. The clonotype originates from a human donor who received a COVID-19 vaccine. The chain links TRBV6-1 to TRBJ1-1; perhaps TRBD1 as D (5 bases). CDR3 coding DNA: TGTGCCAGCAGTGAAAGGGGAGCCCTTGTAGCTTTCTTT. Translated: CASSERGALVAFF.